The rows below give T cell receptor beta chains drawn from one sample of a study of OX40 agonist ivuxolimab in advanced cancers. Profiled with immunoSEQ multiplex PCR; TCRdb holds only in-frame clones, not every one. The sample carries some 50,000 clones, approximately 86% recorded once. The source was CD4+ or CD8+ T cells sorted from blood, collected in a trial of the OX40 agonist ivuxolimab. Source of these receptors: an adult with an advanced solid tumor such as melanoma, head and neck, liver or kidney cancer. CDR3s include the opening cysteine and the closing phenylalanine or tryptophan. The D gene is left open where the match is weak. Clone size is shown for a subset of rows, as once, few, many or a class of expanded clone.

CDR3: CASSPQDYYGYTF
DNA: TGTGCCAGCTCACCCCAGGATTACTATGGCTACACCTTC
length: 13
J: TRBJ1-2
D: -
size: few
V: TRBV18

CDR3: CASSLDLDTRPQHF
DNA: TGTGCCAGCAGCTTAGACCTTGATACTAGGCCCCAGCATTTT
length: 14
J: TRBJ1-5
D: -
size: -
V: TRBV7-9

CDR3: CASSPRQGWNTEAFF
DNA: TGTGCCAGCTCACCACGACAGGGATGGAACACTGAAGCTTTCTTT
length: 15
J: TRBJ1-1
D: TRBD1
size: -
V: TRBV18

CDR3: CASKAGTRAYNEQFF
DNA: TGTGCCAGCAAGGCCGGGACTAGGGCCTACAATGAGCAGTTCTTC
length: 15
J: TRBJ2-1
D: TRBD2
size: once
V: TRBV6-6

CDR3: CASSFRQGSSYEQYF
DNA: TGTGCCAGCAGTTTTCGACAGGGAAGCTCCTACGAGCAGTACTTC
length: 15
J: TRBJ2-7
D: TRBD1
size: -
V: TRBV6-5

CDR3: CASSVPSSGRTSYEQYF
DNA: TGTGCCAGCAGTGTACCGTCTAGCGGGAGGACCTCCTACGAGCAGTACTTC
length: 17
J: TRBJ2-7
D: TRBD2
size: -
V: TRBV28

CDR3: CASSLPRQAPYEQYF
DNA: TGTGCCAGCAGCTTACCGCGGCAGGCGCCGTACGAGCAGTACTTC
length: 15
J: TRBJ2-7
D: -
size: -
V: TRBV7-8

CDR3: CASRKRDDEQYF
DNA: TGTGCCAGCAGAAAAAGAGACGACGAGCAGTACTTC
length: 12
J: TRBJ2-7
D: -
size: -
V: TRBV6-5

CDR3: CASSESGGAKNIQYF
DNA: TGTGCCAGCAGTGAATCTGGCGGAGCCAAAAACATTCAGTACTTC
length: 15
J: TRBJ2-4
D: -
size: -
V: TRBV25-1

CDR3: CASSGIPGNTIYF
DNA: TGTGCCAGCAGTGGCATCCCTGGAAACACCATATATTTT
length: 13
J: TRBJ1-3
D: -
size: once
V: TRBV6-1

CDR3: CASSLHRGLETQYF
DNA: TGTGCCAGCAGCTTACACAGGGGGCTTGAGACCCAGTACTTC
length: 14
J: TRBJ2-5
D: TRBD1
size: -
V: TRBV11-2

CDR3: CASHPTGTGRYGYTF
DNA: TGCGCCAGCCATCCTACCGGCACAGGACGATATGGCTACACCTTC
length: 15
J: TRBJ1-2
D: -
size: -
V: TRBV10-1

CDR3: CASSLWGLAGAGEQYF
DNA: TGTGCCAGCAGTTTATGGGGACTAGCGGGAGCCGGCGAGCAGTACTTC
length: 16
J: TRBJ2-7
D: TRBD2
size: -
V: TRBV27

CDR3: CASSLGTGGLYEQYF
DNA: TGCGCCAGCAGCTTGGGCACAGGGGGCCTCTACGAGCAGTACTTC
length: 15
J: TRBJ2-7
D: TRBD1
size: few
V: TRBV5-1

CDR3: CASTQRSGGLYEQYF
DNA: TGTGCCAGCACCCAAAGGTCTGGCGGACTTTACGAGCAGTACTTC
length: 15
J: TRBJ2-7
D: -
size: -
V: TRBV6-6

CDR3: CASSLRDRTTEAFF
DNA: TGCGCCAGCAGCTTGCGGGACAGGACGACTGAAGCTTTCTTT
length: 14
J: TRBJ1-1
D: TRBD1
size: once
V: TRBV5-1

CDR3: CASSLGSRSRETQYF
DNA: TGTGCCAGCAGTTTAGGCTCAAGGAGCAGGGAGACCCAGTACTTC
length: 15
J: TRBJ2-5
D: -
size: once
V: TRBV28

CDR3: CASSLYGGYNSPLHF
DNA: TGTGCCAGCAGTTTATATGGGGGCTATAATTCACCCCTCCACTTT
length: 15
J: TRBJ1-6
D: -
size: -
V: TRBV27

CDR3: CASSGPSQETQYF
DNA: TGTGCCAGTTCCGGGCCGAGCCAAGAGACCCAGTACTTC
length: 13
J: TRBJ2-5
D: -
size: -
V: TRBV7-9

CDR3: CASSPQTNTEAFF
DNA: TGTGCCAGCAGCCCCCAGACGAACACTGAAGCTTTCTTT
length: 13
J: TRBJ1-1
D: -
size: -
V: TRBV11-2

CDR3: CALGARGLAGGVNEQFF
DNA: TGTGCCTTGGGGGCCAGGGGGCTAGCGGGAGGAGTCAATGAGCAGTTCTTC
length: 17
J: TRBJ2-1
D: TRBD2
size: -
V: TRBV7-2

CDR3: CASSPGGRKPSGSYEQYF
DNA: TGTGCCAGCAGTCCAGGGGGGCGGAAGCCTAGCGGCTCCTACGAGCAGTACTTC
length: 18
J: TRBJ2-7
D: -
size: -
V: TRBV28

CDR3: CASSLDPGLAYEQYF
DNA: TGTGCCAGCAGCTTAGATCCGGGACTCGCATACGAGCAGTACTTC
length: 15
J: TRBJ2-7
D: -
size: -
V: TRBV7-8

CDR3: CASSQGRQGRPYNEQFF
DNA: TGCGCCAGCAGCCAAGGTCGACAGGGTAGGCCCTACAATGAGCAGTTCTTC
length: 17
J: TRBJ2-1
D: TRBD1
size: -
V: TRBV4-1

CDR3: CSVEDQDIMNTEAFF
DNA: TGCAGCGTTGAAGATCAGGACATCATGAACACTGAAGCTTTCTTT
length: 15
J: TRBJ1-1
D: -
size: few
V: TRBV29-1

CDR3: CASSSRLVVSYEQYF
DNA: TGTGCCAGCAGCTCAAGACTAGTAGTGTCCTACGAGCAGTACTTC
length: 15
J: TRBJ2-7
D: -
size: -
V: TRBV7-8

CDR3: CASSEGGTGASLDEQYF
DNA: TGTGCCAGTAGTGAGGGCGGGACAGGGGCTTCACTCGACGAGCAGTACTTC
length: 17
J: TRBJ2-7
D: TRBD1
size: -
V: TRBV19

CDR3: CASSLSTSGSAYNEQFF
DNA: TGCGCCAGCAGCTTGTCGACTAGCGGGAGTGCCTACAATGAGCAGTTCTTC
length: 17
J: TRBJ2-1
D: TRBD2
size: -
V: TRBV5-1

CDR3: CASSSGILDSPLHF
DNA: TGTGCCAGCAGCTCAGGGATCCTGGATTCACCCCTCCACTTT
length: 14
J: TRBJ1-6
D: -
size: -
V: TRBV5-8

CDR3: CASSVEGNQPQHF
DNA: TGTGCCAGCAGTGTTGAGGGAAATCAGCCCCAGCATTTT
length: 13
J: TRBJ1-5
D: -
size: -
V: TRBV6-1

CDR3: CSVVSSYEQYF
DNA: TGCAGCGTTGTCTCGTCCTACGAGCAGTACTTC
length: 11
J: TRBJ2-7
D: -
size: once
V: TRBV29-1

CDR3: CASSLSIRASEQFF
DNA: TGTGCCAGCAGTTTAAGTATCCGGGCCTCTGAGCAGTTCTTC
length: 14
J: TRBJ2-1
D: -
size: few
V: TRBV27

CDR3: CASSLTVGELFF
DNA: TGTGCCAGCAGCTTGACAGTCGGGGAGCTGTTTTTT
length: 12
J: TRBJ2-2
D: -
size: -
V: TRBV5-4

CDR3: CSVGTGGSNQPQHF
DNA: TGCAGCGTCGGGACAGGGGGTAGCAATCAGCCCCAGCATTTT
length: 14
J: TRBJ1-5
D: TRBD1
size: -
V: TRBV29-1

CDR3: CASSLGQSSYEQYF
DNA: TGCGCCAGCAGCTTGGGACAAAGCTCCTACGAGCAGTACTTC
length: 14
J: TRBJ2-7
D: -
size: -
V: TRBV5-1

CDR3: CASSNLGQGGQTQYF
DNA: TGTGCCAGCAGTAACCTCGGACAGGGAGGGCAGACCCAGTACTTC
length: 15
J: TRBJ2-5
D: -
size: -
V: TRBV28

CDR3: CASSVAMGPGDSPLHF
DNA: TGTGCCAGCAGCGTAGCTATGGGACCAGGGGATTCACCCCTCCACTTT
length: 16
J: TRBJ1-6
D: -
size: -
V: TRBV9

CDR3: CASSAARTNTEAFF
DNA: TGTGCCAGCAGTGCCGCCAGGACGAACACTGAAGCTTTCTTT
length: 14
J: TRBJ1-1
D: -
size: few
V: TRBV25-1

CDR3: CASSSRGKAGNTIYF
DNA: TGTGCCAGCAGTTCCCGTGGGAAGGCTGGAAACACCATATATTTT
length: 15
J: TRBJ1-3
D: -
size: -
V: TRBV28

CDR3: CASSYDEQGDTEAFF
DNA: TGTGCCAGCAGTTACGACGAACAGGGGGACACTGAAGCTTTCTTT
length: 15
J: TRBJ1-1
D: TRBD1
size: -
V: TRBV6-5

CDR3: CASSPTGNYGYTF
DNA: TGTGCCAGCAGCCCGACAGGGAACTATGGCTACACCTTC
length: 13
J: TRBJ1-2
D: TRBD1
size: -
V: TRBV7-9

CDR3: CASSLVALAGVNEQFF
DNA: TGTGCCAGCAGCTTGGTCGCTCTAGCGGGGGTCAATGAGCAGTTCTTC
length: 16
J: TRBJ2-1
D: TRBD2
size: -
V: TRBV5-6

CDR3: CASSGPGTAGEQYF
DNA: TGTGCCAGCAGCGGACCAGGGACCGCCGGGGAGCAGTACTTC
length: 14
J: TRBJ2-7
D: -
size: -
V: TRBV5-6

CDR3: CASSWLGIGLGSYNEQFF
DNA: TGCGCCAGCAGCTGGTTGGGCATCGGGTTAGGCTCCTACAATGAGCAGTTCTTC
length: 18
J: TRBJ2-1
D: -
size: -
V: TRBV5-1

CDR3: CASSPGGSHSGANVLTF
DNA: TGCGCCAGCTCCCCAGGGGGGTCACACTCTGGGGCCAACGTCCTGACTTTC
length: 17
J: TRBJ2-6
D: -
size: -
V: TRBV10-2

CDR3: CASSEAGGFTDTQYF
DNA: TGTGCCAGCAGCGAGGCGGGGGGATTCACAGATACGCAGTATTTT
length: 15
J: TRBJ2-3
D: TRBD2
size: -
V: TRBV9

CDR3: CASSQDKGDRGRRKNQPQHF
DNA: TGCGCCAGCAGCCAAGATAAGGGAGACAGGGGGCGTCGAAAAAATCAGCCCCAGCATTTT
length: 20
J: TRBJ1-5
D: TRBD1
size: -
V: TRBV4-1

CDR3: CASSGTNTHSGANVLTF
DNA: TGTGCCAGCAGTGGGACTAACACTCACTCTGGGGCCAACGTCCTGACTTTC
length: 17
J: TRBJ2-6
D: -
size: -
V: TRBV6-1